A few counts support the clone carrying this TCR beta chain. Its target is unknown. Libraries were prepared by immunoSEQ multiplex PCR; TCRdb keeps only in-frame clonotypes and omits some of them. The table lists about 75,000 clones, around 80% of them singletons. Single viable CD3+CD4+CD8-CD45RO+ cells were sorted as the memory CD4+ T cells. The data derive from a study of memory CD4+ T cells and cytomegalovirus serostatus. Findings and limits, study-wide: Repertoires predicted CMV serostatus with median bootstrapped AUC of roughly 0.95.

Looked up from germline, CDR1 is SEHNR and CDR2 is FQNEAQ (reference sequence). The V end lost 4 bases, the J end lost 7 bases, and 17 bases lay between the germline ends. The CDR3 loop spans 15 amino acids. This chain links TRBV7-9 with TRBJ1-5; perhaps TRBD1 as D (6 bases). The material sequenced was memory CD4+ T cells from blood. This clonotype was sampled from an adult in good health and CMV-seropositive. In DNA form, the CDR3 reads TGTGCCAGCAGCTCACAGGGAGGAATGTCCCAGCCCCAGCATTTT. This sequence encodes CASSSQGGMSQPQHF.